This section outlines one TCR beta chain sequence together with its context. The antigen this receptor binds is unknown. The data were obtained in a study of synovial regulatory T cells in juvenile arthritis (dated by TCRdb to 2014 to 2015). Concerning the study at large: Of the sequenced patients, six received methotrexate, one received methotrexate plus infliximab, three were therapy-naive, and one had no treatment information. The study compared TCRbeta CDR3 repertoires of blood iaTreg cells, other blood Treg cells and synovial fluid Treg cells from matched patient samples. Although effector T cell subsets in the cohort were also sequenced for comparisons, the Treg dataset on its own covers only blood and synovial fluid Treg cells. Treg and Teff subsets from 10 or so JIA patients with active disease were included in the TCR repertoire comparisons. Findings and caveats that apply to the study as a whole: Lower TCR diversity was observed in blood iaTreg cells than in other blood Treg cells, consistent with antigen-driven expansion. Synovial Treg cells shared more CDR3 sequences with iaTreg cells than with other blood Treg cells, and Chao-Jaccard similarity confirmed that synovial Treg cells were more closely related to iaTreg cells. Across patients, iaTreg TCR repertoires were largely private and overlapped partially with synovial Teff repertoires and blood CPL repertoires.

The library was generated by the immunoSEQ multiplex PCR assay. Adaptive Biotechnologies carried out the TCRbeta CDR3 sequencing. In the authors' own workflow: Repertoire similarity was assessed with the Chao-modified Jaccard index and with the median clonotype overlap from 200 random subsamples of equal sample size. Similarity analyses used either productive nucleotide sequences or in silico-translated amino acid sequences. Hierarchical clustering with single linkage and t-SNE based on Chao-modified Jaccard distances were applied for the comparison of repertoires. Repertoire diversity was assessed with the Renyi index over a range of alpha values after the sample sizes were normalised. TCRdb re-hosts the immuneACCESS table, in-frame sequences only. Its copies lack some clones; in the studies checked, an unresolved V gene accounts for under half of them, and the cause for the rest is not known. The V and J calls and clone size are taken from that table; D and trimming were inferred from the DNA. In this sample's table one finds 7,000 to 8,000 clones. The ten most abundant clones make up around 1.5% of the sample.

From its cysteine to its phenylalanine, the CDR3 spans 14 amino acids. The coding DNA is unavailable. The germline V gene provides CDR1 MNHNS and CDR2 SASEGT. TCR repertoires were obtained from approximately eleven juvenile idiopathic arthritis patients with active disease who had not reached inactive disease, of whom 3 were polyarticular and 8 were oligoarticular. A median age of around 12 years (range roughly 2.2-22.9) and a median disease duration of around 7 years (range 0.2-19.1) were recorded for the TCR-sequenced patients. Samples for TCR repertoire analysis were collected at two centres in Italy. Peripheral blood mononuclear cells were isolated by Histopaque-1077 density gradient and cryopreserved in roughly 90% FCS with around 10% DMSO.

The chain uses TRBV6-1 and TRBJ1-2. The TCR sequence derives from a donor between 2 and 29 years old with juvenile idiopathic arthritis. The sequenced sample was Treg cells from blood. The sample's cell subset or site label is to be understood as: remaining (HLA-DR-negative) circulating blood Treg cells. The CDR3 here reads CASTREGGRNGYTF.